This T cell receptor (beta chain) came from a study of shared clonotypes between healthy human individuals. Study outcomes and limitations: The rarefaction results pointed to incomplete sorted-subset sequencing despite large depth.

Regarding this clone: The antigen remains unidentified.

Profiled with immunoSEQ multiplex PCR; TCRdb holds only in-frame clones, not every one. The repertoire includes around 2.5 million clones, approximately 93% of them detected once, and more than 0.35% sits in the top ten. The sample taken for sequencing was naive CD4+ T cells from PBMCs. The sample's subset: CD45RA+ positively selected. The TCR was taken from a man younger than 30 in good health. Some clones in this sample may be carry-over from other donors' samples.

CDR3 nucleotides: TGTGCCAGCAGCTTGGGACAGAACCGACGGCAGTACTTC. Protein: CASSLGQNRRQYF. This chain links TRBV5-8 with TRBJ2-7, with a possible D match to TRBD1 (5 bases). Germline values: CDR1 SGHTS, CDR2 YDEGEE. The CDR3 covers 13 residues. V was pared by 0 bases and J by 9 bases, with 13 bases between. The full variable domain, in which reference TRBV5-8 and TRBJ2-7 provide the parts outside the CDR3, is EAGVTQSPTHLIKTRGQQATLRCSPISGHTSVYWYQQALGLGLQFLLWYDEGEERNRGNFPPRFSGRQFPNYSSELNVNALELEDSALYLCASSLGQNRRQYFGPGTRLTVT.